A selection of T cell receptor beta chains follows, all from one sample in a study of blood T cell repertoires in COVID-19. Sequencing used immunoSEQ multiplex PCR; TCRdb keeps in-frame clones, though not all of them. The sample contains roughly 150,000 clones, around 82% of which appear only once. The specimen was peripheral blood. The receptor set was obtained from a man older than 75 with COVID-19, enrolled during active disease. Both conserved end residues are part of each CDR3. The order of the fields is V gene, D gene, clone size, J gene, CDR3 DNA, CDR3 protein. A D gene is named only where the DNA matches it firmly. Size is stated for part of the rows, as once, few or many counts, or as a class when the clone is expanded.

TRBV18,NA,few,TRBJ1-1,TGTGCCAGCTCACTCGACAGCGGGGTGGGAACTGAAGCTTTCTTT,CASSLDSGVGTEAFF
TRBV7-3,NA,NA,TRBJ1-1,TGTGCCAGCAGCTCACCCGGACAGCCCATGAACACTGAAGCTTTCTTT,CASSSPGQPMNTEAFF
TRBV5-6,NA,NA,TRBJ1-1,TGTGCCAGCAGCTGGAAGACAGGCCGGGGCACTGAAGCTTTCTTT,CASSWKTGRGTEAFF
TRBV12-3/TRBV12-4,NA,NA,TRBJ1-1,TGTGCCAGCAGTTTCGGCGGGGTTGGAGCTTTCTTT,CASSFGGVGAFF
TRBV7-7,TRBD1,NA,TRBJ1-4,TGTGCCAGCAGCTTAGATGGGGACAGGGACGAAAAACTGTTTTTT,CASSLDGDRDEKLFF
TRBV6-5,NA,NA,TRBJ2-7,TGTGCCAGCAGTTCAGGGAGGTACGAGCAGTACTTC,CASSSGRYEQYF
TRBV9,TRBD1,NA,TRBJ1-1,TGTGCCAGCAGCCGCCGGACAGGGGGGGACACTGAAGCTTTCTTT,CASSRRTGGDTEAFF
TRBV5-1,TRBD2,NA,TRBJ2-5,TGCGCCAGCAGCTTGGCTAGCGGGGAAGAGACCCAGTACTTC,CASSLASGEETQYF
TRBV7-2,TRBD1,NA,TRBJ1-5,TGTGCCAGCAGCTTTCAGACAGGGACTAATCAGCCCCAGCATTTT,CASSFQTGTNQPQHF
TRBV11-3,TRBD2,NA,TRBJ2-3,TGTGCCAGCGGTCGACTAGCGGGGTTCACAGATACGCAGTATTTT,CASGRLAGFTDTQYF
TRBV18,TRBD1,NA,TRBJ1-1,TGTGCCAGCTCACCACGGGACAGGAACACTGAAGCTTTCTTT,CASSPRDRNTEAFF
TRBV6-5,NA,NA,TRBJ2-3,TGTGCCAGCAGTTACTCAGTGCCCGAGACAGATACGCAGTATTTT,CASSYSVPETDTQYF
TRBV3-1/TRBV3-2,TRBD2,once,TRBJ2-3,TGTGCCAGCAGCTCACGGGGAGGGGATACGCAGTATTTT,CASSSRGGDTQYF
TRBV28,TRBD1,NA,TRBJ1-5,TGTGCCAGCAGCCCGACAGGGCAGGGCAATCAGCCCCAGCATTTT,CASSPTGQGNQPQHF
TRBV5-1,NA,NA,TRBJ2-7,TGCGCCAGCAGCTCGTTGATCGGGGGAGGCGAGCAGTACTTC,CASSSLIGGGEQYF
TRBV12-3/TRBV12-4,NA,NA,TRBJ2-2,TGTGCCAGTCAACTCACGGACACCGGGGAGCTGTTTTTT,CASQLTDTGELFF
TRBV2,NA,NA,TRBJ2-7,TGTGCCAGCAGTGAAGGGGGGACTGACGAGCAGTACTTC,CASSEGGTDEQYF
TRBV7-8,NA,NA,TRBJ2-2,TGTGCCAGCAGCAGGGGGGACAGCAACACCGGGGAGCTGTTTTTT,CASSRGDSNTGELFF
TRBV29-1,NA,few,TRBJ1-5,TGCAGCGTGACCGGAGGATCGGGTCAGCCCCAGCATTTT,CSVTGGSGQPQHF
TRBV28,NA,NA,TRBJ2-5,TGTGCCAGCAGTGACTTACAGGGAGCGGAGACCCAGTACTTC,CASSDLQGAETQYF
TRBV28,TRBD1,NA,TRBJ1-6,TGTGCCAGCAGTTTAGCCGGGACAGGGGGCAGCTATAATTCACCCCTCCACTTT,CASSLAGTGGSYNSPLHF
TRBV4-2,NA,NA,TRBJ1-2,TGTGCCAGCAGCCAAGAGAAAGGTCGGGACAACTACTATGGCTACACCTTC,CASSQEKGRDNYYGYTF
TRBV20-1,TRBD2,NA,TRBJ2-5,TGCAGTGCTAGTGGGGCCCGGCTAGCGGGGGGGAAGAGGACCCAGTACTTC,CSASGARLAGGKRTQYF
TRBV24-1,TRBD2,NA,TRBJ2-5,TGTGCCACCAGTCGGGGGGGGTCGTCCGAGACCCAGTACTTC,CATSRGGSSETQYF
TRBV19,NA,NA,TRBJ2-2,TGTGCCAGTAATAATAGGCGGGACGCCGGGGAGCTGTTTTTT,CASNNRRDAGELFF
TRBV7-9,TRBD2,NA,TRBJ2-7,TGTGCCGGTGGGCGGGGGGATTTCAGCTCCTACGAGCAGTACTTC,CAGGRGDFSSYEQYF
TRBV10-3,NA,NA,TRBJ2-2,TGTGCCATCAGTGATTTCTGGAACACCGGGGAGCTGTTTTTT,CAISDFWNTGELFF
TRBV5-4,NA,NA,TRBJ1-2,TGTGCCAGCACCTTCCAGGGAGGCTATGGCTACACCTTC,CASTFQGGYGYTF
TRBV3-1/TRBV3-2,NA,NA,TRBJ1-3,TGTGCCAGCAGCCAAAGCGCGAGGACCATATATTTT,CASSQSARTIYF
TRBV18,TRBD1,NA,TRBJ1-5,TGTGCCAGCTCACCAGGACAGGAGGTTCAGCCCCAGCATTTT,CASSPGQEVQPQHF
TRBV1,NA,NA,TRBJ2-1,TGCACCAGCAGCCAAGGTCGTGTAGCGGATTCCTACAATGAGCAGTTCTTC,CTSSQGRVADSYNEQFF
TRBV4-2,NA,NA,TRBJ2-2,TGTGCCAGCAGCCAAGATGGGCGGAACACCGGGGAGCTGTTTTTT,CASSQDGRNTGELFF
TRBV4-1,NA,NA,TRBJ1-1,TGCGCCAGCAGCCACAGGGATGTGAACACTGAAGCTTTCTTT,CASSHRDVNTEAFF
TRBV12-5,NA,NA,TRBJ1-6,TGTGCTAGTGGTTGGGCCCTTGGCAGTTCACCCCTCCACTTT,CASGWALGSSPLHF
TRBV5-4,NA,few,TRBJ2-1,TGTGCCAGCAGCTTGTATTACGGGGGGCCACAGTTCTTC,CASSLYYGGPQFF
TRBV4-1,TRBD1,NA,TRBJ1-2,TGCGCCAGCAGCCACGTACAGGGGGATGGCTACACCTTC,CASSHVQGDGYTF
TRBV5-1,NA,NA,TRBJ2-7,TGCGCCAGCAGCTTGGCCACCGGGGTTGGCGAGCAGTACTTC,CASSLATGVGEQYF
TRBV28,NA,NA,TRBJ2-3,TGTGCCAGCAGTTCCGGGACATGGGGCACAGATACGCAGTATTTT,CASSSGTWGTDTQYF
TRBV7-3,NA,NA,TRBJ1-6,TGTGCCAGCAGCTTAATCCAGGATTCACCCCTCCACTTT,CASSLIQDSPLHF
TRBV28,NA,NA,TRBJ2-3,TGTGCCAGCAGTTTAGGAATTGGTCGGACAGACGACACAGATACGCAGTATTTT,CASSLGIGRTDDTDTQYF
TRBV7-9,NA,NA,TRBJ1-2,TGTGCCAGCAGCTTAGGTACGGACTATGGCTACACCTTC,CASSLGTDYGYTF
TRBV11-1,TRBD2,NA,TRBJ2-1,TGTGCCAGTACCTCTGGGGGAGGGCTTGTGAATGAGCAGTTCTTC,CASTSGGGLVNEQFF
TRBV13,NA,NA,TRBJ2-3,TGTGCCAGCAGCCCTCAGGGCACAGATACGCAGTATTTT,CASSPQGTDTQYF
TRBV6-5,NA,few,TRBJ1-2,TGTGCCAGCAGCTCTAACAGAGTAACTAACTATGGCTACACCTTC,CASSSNRVTNYGYTF
TRBV6-5,NA,NA,TRBJ1-2,TGTGCCAGCAGCCCCGCGGCAGGGTATTCAGGCTACACCTTC,CASSPAAGYSGYTF
TRBV5-1,TRBD2,NA,TRBJ2-2,TGCGCCAGCAGCATACAGGGACTAGACACCGGGGAGCTGTTTTTT,CASSIQGLDTGELFF
TRBV7-9,TRBD2,NA,TRBJ2-5,TGTGCCAGCAGCTTAGGACTAGCTCAAGAGACCCAGTACTTC,CASSLGLAQETQYF
TRBV5-1,NA,NA,TRBJ2-2,TGCGCCAGCAGCTTGGTGGGGGCGGAAACCGGGGAGCTGTTTTTT,CASSLVGAETGELFF
TRBV18,NA,NA,TRBJ2-1,TGTGCCAGCTCTCCTTTAAGGGGGGGAAACAATGAGCAGTTCTTC,CASSPLRGGNNEQFF
TRBV7-2,NA,NA,TRBJ2-3,TGTGCCAGCAGCCTTGTAGTTAATAAGCCAGATACGCAGTATTTT,CASSLVVNKPDTQYF
TRBV3-1/TRBV3-2,NA,NA,TRBJ2-3,TGTGCCAGCAGCTCACAGGTAACTAGCACAGATACGCAGTATTTT,CASSSQVTSTDTQYF
TRBV6-6,NA,once,TRBJ2-5,TGTGCCAGCAGTTCCCAACGCGGGAACCAAGAGACCCAGTACTTC,CASSSQRGNQETQYF
TRBV6-5,NA,NA,TRBJ2-7,TGTGCCAGCACTAGAGGGCTATACTACGAGCAGTACTTC,CASTRGLYYEQYF
TRBV6-4,TRBD2,NA,TRBJ2-3,TGTGCCAGCAGTGAGGGATTAGCGGGGGGCCCAGATACGCAGTATTTT,CASSEGLAGGPDTQYF
TRBV5-1,NA,once,TRBJ1-4,TGCGCCAGCAGCTTGGGCCCTACGAGGGTAACTAATGAAAAACTGTTTTTT,CASSLGPTRVTNEKLFF
TRBV2,TRBD1,NA,TRBJ1-4,TGTGCCAGCAGTGTGAGGGACAGGGTGGAAGAAAAACTGTTTTTT,CASSVRDRVEEKLFF
TRBV29-1,NA,NA,TRBJ2-1,TGCAGCGCTGGAGGATACAATGAGCAGTTCTTC,CSAGGYNEQFF
TRBV19,TRBD1,NA,TRBJ1-5,TGTGCCAGTAAAAGCGGGACGACAGGGGGAAGAGGTCAGCCCCAGCATTTT,CASKSGTTGGRGQPQHF
TRBV3-1/TRBV3-2,NA,NA,TRBJ1-6,TGTGCCAGCAGCCCTTCCACGCAGGGCAATTCACCCCTCCACTTT,CASSPSTQGNSPLHF